The TCR beta chain described here comes from a study of blood T cell repertoires in COVID-19. V trimming: 4 bases; J trimming: 3 bases; junction bases outside the gene matches: 7. The CDR3 has 15 amino acids. Germline values: CDR1 SGDLS, CDR2 YYNGEE. The data were produced by immunoSEQ multiplex PCR, yet TCRdb's version contains in-frame clones alone and is incomplete. The table records a few hundred thousand clones, 88% of them present only once. The chain is built from TRBV9 and TRBJ1-3, with 7 bases identical to TRBD1. This receptor was identified in a woman aged 18-29 years who had recovered from COVID-19. Source material: PBMCs or T cells enriched from blood (not recorded which). CDR3 protein: CASSTTGVGGNTIYF. The CDR3 nucleotides are TGTGCCAGCAGCACTACAGGGGTGGGTGGAAACACCATATATTTT. Combining the CDR3 with reference TRBV9 and TRBJ1-3 gives the whole variable domain DSGVTQTPKHLITATGQRVTLRCSPRSGDLSVYWYQQSLDQGLQFLIQYYNGEERAKGNILERFSAQQFPDLHSELNLSSLELGDSALYFCASSTTGVGGNTIYFGEGSWLTVV.